The 30 T cell receptor beta chains presented below share a single source sample, sequenced in a study of blood T cell repertoires in COVID-19 (dated by TCRdb to the early 2020s). Library preparation was by the immunoSEQ multiplex PCR assay. Sourced from immuneACCESS, this table was stored by TCRdb with only in-frame sequences that have V and J called. A share of the clones is absent; for the studies checked, an unresolved V gene accounts for under half, and the remainder has no known explanation. Recorded for this sample are 300,000 to 400,000 clones; 85% to 90% of them occurred a single time. The ten largest clones take up under 6.5% of the sample. The sequenced sample was peripheral blood. The receptors originated from a woman in her forties or fifties with COVID-19, enrolled during active disease.

The rearrangement links TRBV11-3 to TRBJ1-1; D is undetermined. The CDR3 runs to 14 residues. V was shortened by 5 bases and J by 3 bases, with 13 bases between the two germline ends. Germline loops: CDR1 SGHNT, CDR2 YENEEA. The CDR3 loop is CASSKRARDTEAFF. For the CDR3, the DNA is TGTGCCAGCAGCAAGAGGGCACGCGACACTGAAGCTTTCTTT.

The chain employs TRBV7-2 and TRBJ2-1, with a tentative D call TRBD2 (6 bases). Trimming removed 4 bases at V and 7 bases at J, with 17 bases between. Germline CDR1 is SGHTA and CDR2 is FQGNSA. The CDR3 loop spans 15 amino acids. The CDR3 coding sequence is TGTGCCAGCAGCTCGGTAGGTCGGAGGGAAAATGAGCAGTTCTTC. It codes for CASSSVGRRENEQFF.

The CDR3 is CASSASRGGNQPQHF. CDR3 bases: TGCGCCAGCAGCGCTTCTCGGGGTGGCAATCAGCCCCAGCATTTT. The chain is built from TRBV5-1 and TRBJ1-5, with no clear D. The germline V gene has CDR1 SGHRS and CDR2 YFSETQ. V lost 4 bases and J 2 bases, leaving 13 bases between the germline ends. The CDR3 has 15 residues.

The rearrangement links TRBV4-1 to TRBJ2-3, with 16 nucleotides matching TRBD2. Germline lookup yields CDR1 MGHRA and CDR2 YSYEKL. After removal of 1 base from V and 3 bases from J, the junction contained 7 bases not matched to a gene. The CDR3 covers 19 residues. CDR3: CASSQGPGLAGGLTDTQYF. DNA of the CDR3: TGCGCCAGCAGCCAAGGACCGGGACTAGCGGGAGGGTTGACAGATACGCAGTATTTT.

Only a few counts were recorded for this clone. This rearrangement joins TRBV4-1 to TRBJ2-7, with a possible D match to TRBD2 (5 bases). V lost 0 bases and J 3 bases, leaving 12 bases between the germline ends. The CDR3 is 15 residues long. The germline V gene encodes CDR1 MGHRA and CDR2 YSYEKL. CDR3 nucleotides: TGCGCCAGCAGCCAAGATCCCGGGGTACACTACGAGCAGTACTTC. Protein sequence: CASSQDPGVHYEQYF.

The chain uses TRBV7-9 and TRBJ2-5; D not resolved. CDR1 and CDR2 from the germline V gene are SEHNR and FQNEAQ (reference sequence). Deletions cut 5 bases from V and 5 bases from J, with 12 bases between. There are 13 residues in the CDR3. CDR3 nucleotide sequence: TGTGCCAGCAGCCCCCCAACCGGGGAGACCCAGTACTTC. This gives the protein CASSPPTGETQYF.

J is TRBJ2-7 and V is TRBV27; 8 bases align to TRBD1. The CDR3 loop spans 14 amino acids. The J segment lost 6 bases and the V segment lost 3 bases, leaving 7 bases of the junction unmatched. Germline V gene sequence: CDR1 MNHEY, CDR2 SMNVEV (reference sequence). The CDR3 DNA reads TGTGCCAGCAGTTTTTTGGACAGGGCTCTCGAGCAGTACTTC. This encodes CASSFLDRALEQYF.

This chain joins TRBV5-1 and TRBJ1-6; 7 bases fit TRBD1. The CDR3 spans 14 residues. Per germline, CDR1 SGHRS and CDR2 YFSETQ. V trimming: 3 bases; J trimming: 5 bases; junction bases outside the gene matches: 2. CDR3 sequence: CASSSGTDNSPLHF. In nucleotides, the CDR3 is TGCGCCAGCAGCTCGGGGACAGATAATTCACCCCTCCACTTT.

The rearrangement uses TRBV29-1 and TRBJ1-2; maybe TRBD1 (6 bases). The CDR3 sequence is 13 residues long. CDR1 and CDR2 (germline): SQVTM, ANQGSEA. V lost 3 bases and J lost 4, with 12 bases in between. CDR3 bases: TGCAGCGTTGATCAGGGGCCCGGCTATGGCTACACCTTC. It specifies CSVDQGPGYGYTF. Full variable domain (missing parts from reference TRBV29-1 and TRBJ1-2): SAVISQKPSRDICQRGTSLTIQCQVDSQVTMMFWYRQQPGQSLTLIATANQGSEATYESGFVIDKFPISRPNLTFSTLTVSNMSPEDSSIYLCSVDQGPGYGYTFGSGTRLTVV.

V usage is TRBV27 and J usage is TRBJ1-1; D gene ambiguous. Germline V lookup: CDR1 MNHEY, CDR2 SMNVEV (reference sequence). Deletions cut 0 bases from V and 0 bases from J, with 11 bases between. There are 16 residues in the CDR3. The CDR3: CASSLSIIEMNTEAFF. The CDR3 nucleotides read TGTGCCAGCAGTTTATCTATTATAGAAATGAACACTGAAGCTTTCTTT.

The chain recombines TRBV4-1 with TRBJ2-7; TRBD2 agrees at 8 bases. This CDR3 contains 15 residues. CDR1 is MGHRA, CDR2 YSYEKL, per germline. Trimming cost V 3 bases and J 3 bases; bases outside gene matches: 7. DNA for the CDR3: TGCGCCAGCAGCCAGGGAGCGGGAGCCATCTACGAGCAGTACTTC. Encoded protein: CASSQGAGAIYEQYF.

V is TRBV12-3 or TRBV12-4 and J is TRBJ1-1; 8 bases align to TRBD1. V lost 0 bases, J lost 10 bases, and 4 bases stayed unmatched. There are 13 residues in the CDR3. The CDR3 is CASSLAQGGSAFF. The CDR3 DNA sequence: TGTGCCAGCAGTTTAGCACAGGGGGGTTCAGCTTTCTTT.

The chain combines TRBV19 with TRBJ2-3; D may be TRBD1 (5 bases). The CDR3 extends over 14 amino acids. Trimming took 10 bases from V and 0 from J, leaving 14 bases between them. Germline V lookup: CDR1 LNHDA, CDR2 SQIVND (reference sequence). CDR3 in DNA: TGTGCCACCCTAAGGACATCCAGCACAGATACGCAGTATTTT. Amino acids: CATLRTSSTDTQYF.

The chain links TRBV19 to TRBJ2-4; D ambiguous. Germline V CDR1 and CDR2: LNHDA, SQIVND (reference sequence). The CDR3 is 15 amino acids. V lost 2 bases and J 5 bases, leaving 13 bases between the germline ends. CDR3 bases: TGTGCCAGTAGTATATTAAGAGCGACCCAAAACATTCAGTACTTC. Protein: CASSILRATQNIQYF.

The J gene is TRBJ2-5, the V gene TRBV11-2; 7 nucleotides match TRBD1. The CDR3 length is 16 residues. Germline V gene lookup returns CDR1 SGHAT and CDR2 FQNNGV. J gave up 3 bases and V 2 bases, and 9 bases lay outside the gene matches. The CDR3 nucleotides are TGTGCCAGCAGCTTATTCGGTCGGGACAGAGAAGAGACCCAGTACTTC. Translated, it gives CASSLFGRDREETQYF.

The chain is built from TRBV19 and TRBJ2-1; D not resolved. This CDR3 has 12 residues. Trimming cost V 3 bases and J 9 bases, with 9 bases left between them. The germline V gene has CDR1 LNHDA and CDR2 SQIVND (reference sequence). CDR3 in DNA: TGTGCCAGTAGTATCAAGTTCGGTGAGCAGTTCTTC. It is translated as CASSIKFGEQFF.

The chain links TRBV30 to TRBJ2-7; the match to TRBD2 covers 10 bases. This CDR3 is 15 amino acids long. Germline V CDR1 and CDR2: GTSNPN, SVGIG (reference sequence). The CDR3 here is CAIRAGGPSLYEQYF. CDR3 DNA sequence: TGTGCTATCCGAGCGGGAGGGCCTAGTCTCTACGAGCAGTACTTC.

The rearrangement joins TRBV5-1 to TRBJ2-5; 7 bases line up with TRBD1. With 1 base clipped from V and 4 bases from J, the junction kept 7 bases outside the gene matches. Germline V gene data show CDR1 as SGHRS and CDR2 as YFSETQ. The CDR3 is 15 residues long. CDR3 DNA: TGCGCCAGCAGCTTGAGCCCCGGGACAGTAGAGACCCAGTACTTC. It encodes CASSLSPGTVETQYF. Using reference TRBV5-1 and TRBJ2-5 for the parts outside the CDR3, the full variable domain is KAGVTQTPRYLIKTRGQQVTLSCSPISGHRSVSWYQQTPGQGLQFLFEYFSETQRNKGNFPGRFSGRQFSNSRSEMNVSTLELGDSALYLCASSLSPGTVETQYFGPGTRLLVL.

The chain links TRBV5-4 to TRBJ2-3; 9 positions match TRBD2. Trimming cost V 1 base and J 3 bases; bases outside gene matches: 15. This CDR3 spans 19 amino acids. From germline, CDR1 is SGHNT and CDR2 YYREEE (reference sequence). The chain's CDR3 is CASSLRFMAGGRGTDTQYF. CDR3 nucleotide sequence: TGTGCCAGCAGCTTGAGATTTATGGCGGGAGGGCGGGGGACAGATACGCAGTATTTT. Complete variable domain (other parts from reference TRBV5-4 and TRBJ2-3): ETGVTQSPTHLIKTRGQQVTLRCSSQSGHNTVSWYQQALGQGPQFIFQYYREEENGRGNFPPRFSGLQFPNYSSELNVNALELDDSALYLCASSLRFMAGGRGTDTQYFGPGTRLTVL.

The chain is built from TRBV5-1 and TRBJ1-5; no reliable D call. The germline gives CDR1 SGHRS, CDR2 YFSETQ. V dropped 4 bases and J dropped 0 bases, with 5 bases sitting between them. This CDR3 region has 13 residues. This chain's CDR3 is CASSRGSNQPQHF. The CDR3 coding sequence is TGCGCCAGCAGCCGGGGTAGCAATCAGCCCCAGCATTTT.

The V and J genes are TRBV7-2 and TRBJ1-5; D perhaps matches TRBD1 (6 bases). The V gene's germline CDR1 is SGHTA and CDR2 FQGNSA. The CDR3 is 15 residues long. Trimming took 2 bases from V and 6 from J, leaving 14 bases between them. CDR3 sequence reads: CASSLRGHRAQPQHF. The CDR3 DNA sequence: TGTGCCAGCAGCTTAAGGGGACACAGGGCTCAGCCCCAGCATTTT.

The V and J genes are TRBV2 and TRBJ1-5; TRBD1 is a possible D gene (6 bases). The CDR3 has 15 amino acids. CDR1 is SNHLY, CDR2 FYNNEI, per germline. Trimming left V 11 bases short and J 0 bases short, with 17 bases between. The CDR3 protein is CASQGGGYSNQPQHF. The DNA for the CDR3 is TGTGCCTCCCAAGGGGGAGGGTATAGCAATCAGCCCCAGCATTTT. The full variable domain, rest sourced from reference TRBV2 and TRBJ1-5, is EPEVTQTPSHQVTQMGQEVILRCVPISNHLYFYWYRQILGQKVEFLVSFYNNEISEKSEIFDDQFSVERPDGSNFTLKIRSTKLEDSAMYFCASQGGGYSNQPQHFGDGTRLSIL.

There are a few counts of this clone. The chain couples TRBV19 to TRBJ2-3; the D is unclear. With 1 base removed from V and 2 bases from J, the gap between germline ends came to 7 bases. The CDR3 has 14 residues. Germline CDR1 LNHDA, CDR2 SQIVND (reference sequence). The CDR3: CASSIASYTDTQYF. In nucleotides, the CDR3 is TGTGCCAGTAGTATAGCGAGTTACACAGATACGCAGTATTTT.

CDR3 DNA sequence: TGTGCCAGCAGCTGGGGGACAGCGAGCACAGATACGCAGTATTTT. This codes for CASSWGTASTDTQYF. The rearrangement joins TRBV5-4 to TRBJ2-3, with 7 nucleotides matching TRBD1. Unmatched junction bases numbered 4, after V lost 3 bases and J lost 0 bases. CDR1 and CDR2 from the germline V gene are SGHNT and YYREEE (reference sequence). This CDR3 is 15 amino acids long.

This clone appeared a single time. CDR3 residues: CAWSVPGVRYEQYF. CDR3 in DNA: TGTGCCTGGAGTGTACCGGGGGTACGGTACGAGCAGTACTTC. This chain connects TRBV30 to TRBJ2-7; weak D call: TRBD2 (6 bases). The germline gives CDR1 GTSNPN, CDR2 SVGIG (reference sequence). The CDR3 consists of 14 residues. The V and J ends lost 0 bases and 4 bases respectively, with 13 bases between them.

The gene calls are TRBV7-2 and TRBJ2-2, with D perhaps matching TRBD1 (7 bases). V was trimmed by 5 bases and J by 5 bases, leaving 21 bases between them. The germline CDR1 and CDR2 sequences are SGHTA and FQGNSA. The CDR3 length is 17 residues. CDR3 protein: CASSPGGTRGATGELFF. DNA for the CDR3: TGTGCCAGCAGCCCAGGGGGGACAAGGGGTGCAACCGGGGAGCTGTTTTTT.

The J gene is TRBJ2-2, the V gene TRBV27; perhaps TRBD2 as D (6 bases). The CDR3 is 15 amino acids. Per germline, CDR1 MNHEY and CDR2 SMNVEV (reference sequence). The ends were cut back, 5 bases at V and 1 base at J, with 11 bases in the middle. The CDR3 here is CASSLEGWNTGELFF. The CDR3 coding sequence is TGTGCCAGCAGTCTGGAGGGCTGGAACACCGGGGAGCTGTTTTTT.

The rearrangement links TRBV19 to TRBJ2-2, with 7 positions matching TRBD2. V was pared by 0 bases and J by 4 bases, with 5 bases of the junction left unmatched. Germline lookup yields CDR1 LNHDA and CDR2 SQIVND (reference sequence). CDR3 length equals 16 residues. CDR3 nucleotides: TGTGCCAGTAGTATAGATTGGCGGGAGCCCACCGGGGAGCTGTTTTTT. This encodes CASSIDWREPTGELFF.

V is TRBV7-2 and J is TRBJ1-6; TRBD1 aligns across 10 bases. The CDR3 consists of 17 residues. J gave up 9 bases and V 5 bases, and 13 bases lay outside the gene matches. Germline lookup yields CDR1 SGHTA and CDR2 FQGNSA. The CDR3 loop is CASSHQPPDRGTSPLHF. DNA for the CDR3: TGTGCCAGCAGCCACCAACCCCCGGACAGGGGGACTTCACCCCTCCACTTT.

This chain joins TRBV6-2 or TRBV6-3 and TRBJ2-1; 8 bases are a match to TRBD2. The germline CDR1 and CDR2 sequences are MNHEY and SVGEGT. The trim removed 5 bases at V and 9 bases at J, leaving 9 bases unmatched. The length of the CDR3 is 14 residues. CDR3 sequence: CASSPRMAGGEQFF. The CDR3 DNA is TGTGCCAGCAGTCCCCGGATGGCGGGAGGTGAGCAGTTCTTC.